The entry below describes one T cell receptor beta chain. Time point given: baseline, week 1 (first vaccination visit). Treatment described: pre-vaccination baseline after standard-of-care therapy. The data originate from a study of a mutant IDH1 vaccine in newly diagnosed glioma. In the study overall: Before enrollment, the patients had been treated with radiotherapy alone, temozolomide alone, or both together. Most of them had received both.

Assay: immunoSEQ multiplex PCR; the TCRdb copy retains only in-frame clones and omits some. The table has about 98,000 clones, 70% to 90% seen once; the top ten hold 0.56%. The CDR3 is 13 residues long. Trimming removed 0 bases from V and 2 bases from J, with 4 bases in between. The germline V gene has CDR1 KGHSH and CDR2 LQKENI. The sequence was collected from a woman aged 45-59 years with glioma. This chain connects TRBV18 to TRBJ2-5; D is unresolved. Source: PBMCs, taken from a glioma patient treated with radiotherapy, temozolomide or both. In nucleotides, the CDR3 is TGTGCCAGCTCACCACCGGGTCAAGAGACCCAGTACTTC. Its protein is CASSPPGQETQYF.